The rows below give T cell receptor beta chains drawn from one sample of a study of blood T cell repertoires in COVID-19. TCRdb keeps only in-frame clones here, not all; method: immunoSEQ multiplex PCR. The repertoire holds about 110,000 clones, with roughly four fifths as singletons. The specimen sequenced was peripheral blood. The source of these receptors is a man older than 75 with COVID-19, enrolled during active disease. Each CDR3 is given with its conserved first and last residue. The D gene is left open where the match is weak.

d_call: NA
j_call: TRBJ2-3
v_call: TRBV7-3
cdr3_aa: CASSPLEGPDTQYF

d_call: NA
j_call: TRBJ1-5
v_call: TRBV5-8
cdr3_aa: CASSWRTEGGQPQHF

d_call: NA
j_call: TRBJ1-1
v_call: TRBV12-5
cdr3_aa: CASGQYPGEAFF

d_call: TRBD2
j_call: TRBJ2-5
v_call: TRBV3-1/TRBV3-2
cdr3_aa: CASSPTSGRETQYF

d_call: TRBD1
j_call: TRBJ1-1
v_call: TRBV2
cdr3_aa: CASSRDRPNTEAFF

d_call: TRBD1
j_call: TRBJ2-1
v_call: TRBV9
cdr3_aa: CASSETGTGVNEQFF

d_call: TRBD1
j_call: TRBJ1-2
v_call: TRBV5-1
cdr3_aa: CASSLSQGAFGYTF

d_call: TRBD1
j_call: TRBJ1-5
v_call: TRBV19
cdr3_aa: CASSIYGRQGNSNQPQHF

d_call: TRBD2
j_call: TRBJ2-7
v_call: TRBV5-1
cdr3_aa: CASSWGAGESYEQYF

d_call: TRBD1
j_call: TRBJ1-1
v_call: TRBV6-5
cdr3_aa: CASSLTGVHTEAFF

d_call: TRBD1
j_call: TRBJ1-5
v_call: TRBV28
cdr3_aa: CASSSRQGGNQPQHF

d_call: NA
j_call: TRBJ2-2
v_call: TRBV18
cdr3_aa: CASSPRTGELFF

d_call: NA
j_call: TRBJ1-2
v_call: TRBV18
cdr3_aa: CASSPQGTHGYTF

d_call: NA
j_call: TRBJ1-1
v_call: TRBV5-1
cdr3_aa: CASSERGDGGSAFF

d_call: TRBD2
j_call: TRBJ2-3
v_call: TRBV5-5
cdr3_aa: CASSLVLAGGTDTQYF

d_call: TRBD1
j_call: TRBJ2-1
v_call: TRBV7-2
cdr3_aa: CASSRTPGGQFF

d_call: NA
j_call: TRBJ2-4
v_call: TRBV4-2
cdr3_aa: CASSQAGGTKNIQYF

d_call: TRBD1
j_call: TRBJ2-5
v_call: TRBV24-1
cdr3_aa: CATSETGGWQETQYF

d_call: TRBD1
j_call: TRBJ1-6
v_call: TRBV6-1
cdr3_aa: CASSDRQGTNSPLHF

d_call: NA
j_call: TRBJ2-1
v_call: TRBV21-1
cdr3_aa: CASSRLEDNEQFF

d_call: NA
j_call: TRBJ2-1
v_call: TRBV7-3
cdr3_aa: CASSLQGNEQFF

d_call: NA
j_call: TRBJ2-7
v_call: TRBV5-1
cdr3_aa: CASSARGAPGPYEQYF

d_call: NA
j_call: TRBJ1-4
v_call: TRBV7-9
cdr3_aa: CASSLRISGGMEKLFF

d_call: NA
j_call: TRBJ1-1
v_call: TRBV6-5
cdr3_aa: CASSYSIVGGGAFF

d_call: NA
j_call: TRBJ1-1
v_call: TRBV2
cdr3_aa: CASSGEDGTEAFF

d_call: TRBD1
j_call: TRBJ2-4
v_call: TRBV10-2
cdr3_aa: CASRLSRDSNKNIQYF

d_call: NA
j_call: TRBJ2-3
v_call: TRBV7-8
cdr3_aa: CASSPITGMGLTDTQYF

d_call: NA
j_call: TRBJ2-3
v_call: TRBV27
cdr3_aa: CASSFRDNIDTQYF

d_call: TRBD2
j_call: TRBJ2-3
v_call: TRBV28
cdr3_aa: CASLEAGAGLDTQYF

d_call: TRBD1
j_call: TRBJ1-2
v_call: TRBV5-1
cdr3_aa: CASSLQGAYGYTF

d_call: TRBD2
j_call: TRBJ2-5
v_call: TRBV11-2
cdr3_aa: CASSPGTSAQETQYF

d_call: TRBD2
j_call: TRBJ2-5
v_call: TRBV2
cdr3_aa: CASSALGLAAQETQYF

d_call: TRBD2
j_call: TRBJ2-7
v_call: TRBV7-2
cdr3_aa: CASSESGGQAYEQYF

d_call: TRBD2
j_call: TRBJ2-6
v_call: TRBV5-4
cdr3_aa: CASTGEGGANVLTF

d_call: NA
j_call: TRBJ1-2
v_call: TRBV3-1/TRBV3-2
cdr3_aa: CASSFPGGSSYGYTF

d_call: NA
j_call: TRBJ2-1
v_call: TRBV18
cdr3_aa: CASSPQLARDNEQFF